These 8 T cell receptor beta chains share one sample of origin, sequenced in a study of early T cells in non-severe SARS-CoV-2 infection. Each CDR3 protein is one row after TCRdb ran MiXCR on the 5' RACE reads. The sample lists around 86,000 distinct CDR3 sequences, approximately 15% occurring once. Sequencing was done on a sample of whole blood. The origin of the receptors is an adult who was a healthcare worker with PCR-confirmed SARS-CoV-2 infection or an uninfected control (not recorded which).

This clonotype was detected only once. The gene calls are TRBV29-1 and TRBJ1-1; 9 bases align to TRBD1. Trimming at V came to 6 bases and at J to 1 base, leaving 0 bases not matched to a gene. CDR3 length: 12 amino acids. CDR1 SQVTM and CDR2 ANQGSEA come from the germline V gene. The CDR3 DNA sequence: TGCAGCGTACAGGGGGCGAACACTGAAGCTTTCTTT. Its translation is CSVQGANTEAFF.

This chain uses TRBV5-1 with TRBJ2-1; 11 bases are a match to TRBD2. Unmatched junction bases numbered 9, after V lost 6 bases and J lost 7 bases. Per the germline V gene, CDR1 is SGHRS and CDR2 is YFSETQ. This CDR3 comprises 15 residues. The CDR3 coding sequence is TGCGCCAGCATCCGGGTAGCGGGGGGGCGTAATGAGCAGTTCTTC. Translating gives CASIRVAGGRNEQFF.

V usage is TRBV7-9 and J usage is TRBJ1-2; tentatively, D is TRBD1 (5 bases). Germline V CDR1 and CDR2: SEHNR, FQNEAQ (reference sequence). CDR3 length: 14 amino acids. V lost 7 bases to trimming and J lost 2 bases, with 14 bases between them. The CDR3 region is CASILRPGNYGYTF. DNA for the CDR3: TGTGCCAGCATCCTTCGTCCAGGGAACTATGGCTACACCTTC.

In its sample, this clonotype was seen a few times. V is TRBV6-1 and J is TRBJ1-2; 11 bases are a match to TRBD1. The CDR3 has 15 residues. Unmatched junction bases numbered 5, after V lost 1 base and J lost 7 bases. Germline V gene sequence: CDR1 MNHNS, CDR2 SASEGT. CDR3 in amino acids: CASSEVGQGARGYTF. CDR3 nucleotide sequence: TGTGCCAGCAGTGAAGTAGGACAGGGGGCGCGTGGCTACACCTTC.

This clonotype came up a few times. The V gene is TRBV5-1, the J gene TRBJ2-2, with D unresolved. The CDR3 contains 13 residues. Trimming removed 2 bases from V and 11 bases from J, with 13 bases in between. The germline V gene encodes CDR1 SGHRS and CDR2 YFSETQ. CDR3 nucleotide sequence: TGCGCCAGCAGCTTTAGTCCTCGAGCAGAGCTGTTTTTT. The encoded protein is CASSFSPRAELFF.

This chain joins TRBV2 and TRBJ1-1, with D uncertain. Per the germline V gene, CDR1 is SNHLY and CDR2 is FYNNEI. Trimming cost V 8 bases and J 0 bases, with 13 bases left between them. The CDR3 loop spans 14 amino acids. CDR3 sequence reads: CASLQEQMNTEAFF. Here the CDR3 DNA reads TGTGCCAGCCTCCAGGAACAGATGAACACTGAAGCTTTCTTT.

In this sample, this clonotype turned up a few times. V gene TRBV11-2 combines with J gene TRBJ2-5, with 7 bases matching TRBD2. The CDR3 has 15 residues. Trimming took 5 bases from V and 5 from J; bases not matched to a gene: 11. CDR1 and CDR2 from the germline V gene are SGHAT and FQNNGV. CDR3 amino acids: CASSRGTIPGETQYF. The DNA of the CDR3 is TGTGCCAGCAGCCGGGGGACTATCCCGGGGGAGACCCAGTACTTC.

V is TRBV6-1 and J is TRBJ2-3, with D possibly being TRBD2 (6 bases). This CDR3 contains 18 residues. Germline-derived CDR1 and CDR2 are MNHNS and SASEGT. V was pared by 6 bases and J by 0 bases, with 22 bases between. CDR3 in amino acids: CASRLLGLLSISTDTQYF. The CDR3 region has the DNA TGTGCCAGCAGACTACTGGGACTCCTCTCTATTAGCACAGATACGCAGTATTTT.